One and the same sample provided the 5 T cell receptor beta chains below, sequenced in a study of human T cells and chemical hapten exposure. One entry per CDR3 protein, called by TCRdb with MiXCR from the RACE reads. Here the sample spans some 90,000 distinct CDR3 sequences, 8.5% being singletons. This sample's time point: pre-sensitization, week 0. Treatment given: therapeutic diphenylcyclopropenone sensitization with weekly scalp DPC. The sequencing used whole blood, collected in connection with sensitization to the hapten diphenylcyclopropenone (DPC). Source of these receptors: a middle-aged man with alopecia areata. Some clones in this sample may be carry-over from other donors' samples.

In the case of this clonotype: Compared with germline, one end of the junction differs, possibly owing to a read error. The chain is built from TRBV14 and TRBJ1-1; perhaps TRBD1 as D (5 bases). Germline CDR1 is SGHDN and CDR2 is FVKESK. The CDR3 extends over 15 amino acids. CDR3 amino acids: CASSQDGGVKTEAFF. The CDR3 bases are TGTGCCAGCAGCCAAGATGGGGGGGTGAAAACTGAAGCTTTCTTT.

This clonotype appeared a few times. The CDR3 protein is CASSQALHGGYTDTQYF. The CDR3 nucleotides read TGCGCCAGCAGCCAAGCCCTTCACGGCGGATACACAGATACGCAGTATTTT. The rearrangement joins TRBV4-3 to TRBJ2-3; D not certain. V was pared by 1 base and J by 2 bases, with 16 bases between. The CDR3 extends over 17 amino acids. CDR1 LGHNA and CDR2 YSLEER come from the germline V gene.

The table lists this clonotype with a few counts. The gene calls are TRBV12-3 or TRBV12-4 and TRBJ2-3; D not certain. The ends were cut back, 3 bases at V and 4 bases at J, with 8 bases in the middle. The length of the CDR3 is 13 residues. This CDR3 reads CASSLGGSDTQYF. The CDR3 nucleotides are TGTGCCAGCAGTTTGGGCGGATCAGATACGCAGTATTTT.

This clonotype was counted many times. This rearrangement joins TRBV15 to TRBJ1-5, with D unresolved. The CDR3 extends over 13 amino acids. Germline loops: CDR1 LNHNV, CDR2 YYDKDF (reference sequence). Between the trimmed V and J ends, which lost 5 bases and 4 bases, there was a span of 9 bases. The CDR3, as DNA: TGTGCCACCAGCTCTAGACGGAATCAGCCCCAGCATTTT. This codes for CATSSRRNQPQHF. Full variable domain (remainder filled in from reference TRBV15 and TRBJ1-5): DAMVIQNPRYQVTQFGKPVTLSCSQTLNHNVMYWYQQKSSQAPKLLFHYYDKDFNNEADTPDNFQSRRPNTSFCFLDIRSPGLGDTAMYLCATSSRRNQPQHFGDGTRLSIL.

The chain links TRBV19 to TRBJ1-3, with D possibly matching TRBD1 (5 bases). Trimming left V 7 bases short and J 5 bases short, with 12 bases between. The CDR3 is 13 amino acids. Germline CDR1 and CDR2: LNHDA and SQIVND (reference sequence). This chain's CDR3 is CASIRRGRNTIYF. The DNA of the CDR3 is TGTGCCAGTATCCGGAGGGGCAGAAACACCATATATTTT.